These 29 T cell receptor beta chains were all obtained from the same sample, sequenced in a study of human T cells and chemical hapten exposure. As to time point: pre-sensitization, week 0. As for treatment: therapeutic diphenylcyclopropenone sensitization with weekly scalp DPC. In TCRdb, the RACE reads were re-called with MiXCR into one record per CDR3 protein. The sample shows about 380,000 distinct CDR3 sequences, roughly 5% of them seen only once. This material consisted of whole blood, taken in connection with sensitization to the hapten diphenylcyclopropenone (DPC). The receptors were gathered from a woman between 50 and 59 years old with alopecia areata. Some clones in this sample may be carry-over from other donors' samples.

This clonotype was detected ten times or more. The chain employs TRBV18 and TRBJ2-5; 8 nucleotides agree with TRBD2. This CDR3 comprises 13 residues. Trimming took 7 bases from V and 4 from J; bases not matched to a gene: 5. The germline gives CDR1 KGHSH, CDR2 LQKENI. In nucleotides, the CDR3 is TGTGCCAGCTGGAGCGGGAGAGGAGAGACCCAGTACTTC. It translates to CASWSGRGETQYF.

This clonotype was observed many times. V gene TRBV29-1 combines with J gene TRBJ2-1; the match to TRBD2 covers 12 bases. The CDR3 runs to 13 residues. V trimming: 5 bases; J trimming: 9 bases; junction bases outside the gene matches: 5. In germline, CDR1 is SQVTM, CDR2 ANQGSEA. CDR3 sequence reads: CSVRLAGVGEQFF. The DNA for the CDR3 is TGCAGCGTTCGACTAGCGGGAGTTGGTGAGCAGTTCTTC.

For the CDR3, the DNA is TGTGCCAGCAGTTCTGAGTGGGATGGGGCCAACGTCCTGACTTTC. Residues: CASSSEWDGANVLTF. The V and J genes are TRBV12-3 or TRBV12-4 and TRBJ2-6; D remains unclear. Trimming took 4 bases from V and 3 from J, leaving 10 bases between them. The CDR3 contains 15 residues.

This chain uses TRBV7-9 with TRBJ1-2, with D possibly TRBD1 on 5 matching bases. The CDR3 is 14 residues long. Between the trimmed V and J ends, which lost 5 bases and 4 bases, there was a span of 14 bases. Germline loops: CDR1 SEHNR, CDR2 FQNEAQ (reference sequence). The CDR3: CASSMVQAPYGYTF. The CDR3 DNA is TGTGCCAGCAGCATGGTACAGGCCCCCTATGGCTACACCTTC.

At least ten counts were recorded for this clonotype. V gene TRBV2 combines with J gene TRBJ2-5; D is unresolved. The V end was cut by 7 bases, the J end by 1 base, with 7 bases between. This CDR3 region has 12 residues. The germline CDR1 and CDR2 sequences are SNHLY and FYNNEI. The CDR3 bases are TGTGCCAGCACCGAGCCCCAAGAGACCCAGTACTTC. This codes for CASTEPQETQYF.

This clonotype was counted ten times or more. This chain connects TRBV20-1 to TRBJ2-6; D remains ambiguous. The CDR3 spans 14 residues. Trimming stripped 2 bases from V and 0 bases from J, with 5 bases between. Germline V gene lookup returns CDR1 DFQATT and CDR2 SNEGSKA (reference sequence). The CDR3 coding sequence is TGCAGTGCTAGACTCAGCTCTGGGGCCAACGTCCTGACTTTC. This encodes CSARLSSGANVLTF.

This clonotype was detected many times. Written as DNA, the CDR3 is TGTGCCAGCAGCCCCCCACAGCGGCAGAGCTCTGGGGCCAACGTCCTGACTTTC. It specifies CASSPPQRQSSGANVLTF. The V call is TRBV4-2, the J call TRBJ2-6; D is perhaps TRBD2 (5 bases). Trimming cost V 4 bases and J 0 bases, with 16 bases left between them. The CDR3 runs to 18 residues. Germline CDR1 reads LGHNA; CDR2 reads YNFKEQ.

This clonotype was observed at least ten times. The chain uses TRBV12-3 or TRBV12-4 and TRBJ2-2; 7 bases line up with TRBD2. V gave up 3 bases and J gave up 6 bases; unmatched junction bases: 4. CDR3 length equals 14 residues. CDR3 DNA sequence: TGTGCCAGCAGTTTGGAGGGAGGGCCCGGGGAGCTGTTTTTT. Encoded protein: CASSLEGGPGELFF.

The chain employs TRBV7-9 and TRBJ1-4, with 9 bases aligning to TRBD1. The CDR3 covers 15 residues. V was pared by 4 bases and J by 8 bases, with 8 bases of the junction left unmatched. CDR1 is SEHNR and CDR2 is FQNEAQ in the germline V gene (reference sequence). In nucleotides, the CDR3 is TGTGCCAGCAGCTCCCAGTCCGGGACAGGGGAAAAACTGTTTTTT. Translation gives CASSSQSGTGEKLFF.

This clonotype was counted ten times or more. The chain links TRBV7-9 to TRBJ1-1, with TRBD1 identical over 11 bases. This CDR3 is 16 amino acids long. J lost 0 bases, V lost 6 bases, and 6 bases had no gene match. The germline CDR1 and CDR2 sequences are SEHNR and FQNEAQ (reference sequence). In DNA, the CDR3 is TGTGCCAGCAGTCAGGACAGGGGGCGATTGAACACTGAAGCTTTCTTT. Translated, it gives CASSQDRGRLNTEAFF.

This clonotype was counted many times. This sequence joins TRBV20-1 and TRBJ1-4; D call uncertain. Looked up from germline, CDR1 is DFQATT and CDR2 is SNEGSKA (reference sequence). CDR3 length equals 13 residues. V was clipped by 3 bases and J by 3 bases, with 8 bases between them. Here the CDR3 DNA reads TGCAGTGCTAGCCTCGGAGCTAATGAAAAACTGTTTTTT. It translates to CSASLGANEKLFF.

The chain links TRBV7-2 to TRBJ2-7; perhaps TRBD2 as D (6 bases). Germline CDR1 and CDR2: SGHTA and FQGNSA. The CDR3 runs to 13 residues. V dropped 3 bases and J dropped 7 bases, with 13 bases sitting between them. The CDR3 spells CASSLVAVVEQYF. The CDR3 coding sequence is TGTGCCAGCAGCTTGGTAGCGGTTGTAGAGCAGTACTTC.

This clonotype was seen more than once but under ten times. CDR3 sequence: CASSRGGAEFF. In nucleotides, the CDR3 is TGCGCCAGCAGTCGCGGGGGGGCTGAGTTCTTC. The V gene is TRBV4-1, the J gene TRBJ2-1; 9 nucleotides align to TRBD2. Trimming cost V 6 bases and J 14 bases; bases outside gene matches: 5. The V gene's germline CDR1 is MGHRA and CDR2 YSYEKL. The CDR3 runs 11 residues.

CDR3 DNA sequence: TGCGCCAGCAAGGGCCTAGGGAGCACTGAAGCTTTCTTT. It encodes CASKGLGSTEAFF. The V call is TRBV5-1, the J call TRBJ1-1; D remains unclear. The CDR3 loop spans 13 amino acids. The V end was cut by 6 bases, the J end by 4 bases, with 13 bases between. Germline V gives CDR1 SGHRS, CDR2 YFSETQ.

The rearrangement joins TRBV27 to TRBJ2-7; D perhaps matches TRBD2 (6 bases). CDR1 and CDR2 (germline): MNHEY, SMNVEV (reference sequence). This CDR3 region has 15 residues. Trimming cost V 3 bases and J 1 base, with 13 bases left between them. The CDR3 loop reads CASSLGLGRSYEQYF. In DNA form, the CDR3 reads TGTGCCAGCAGTTTGGGACTCGGACGGTCCTACGAGCAGTACTTC.

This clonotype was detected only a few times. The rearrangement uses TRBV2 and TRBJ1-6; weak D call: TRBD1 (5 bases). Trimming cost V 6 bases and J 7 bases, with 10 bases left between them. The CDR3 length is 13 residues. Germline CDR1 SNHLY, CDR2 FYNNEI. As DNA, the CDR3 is TGTGCCAGCAGAGGGGAAAGGAATTCACCCCTCCACTTT. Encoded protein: CASRGERNSPLHF.

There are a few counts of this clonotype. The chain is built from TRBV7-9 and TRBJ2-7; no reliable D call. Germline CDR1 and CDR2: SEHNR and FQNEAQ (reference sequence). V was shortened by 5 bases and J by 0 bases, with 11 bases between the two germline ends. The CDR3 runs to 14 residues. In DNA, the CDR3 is TGTGCCAGCAGCCCCGTTGAGAGCTCCTACGAGCAGTACTTC. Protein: CASSPVESSYEQYF.

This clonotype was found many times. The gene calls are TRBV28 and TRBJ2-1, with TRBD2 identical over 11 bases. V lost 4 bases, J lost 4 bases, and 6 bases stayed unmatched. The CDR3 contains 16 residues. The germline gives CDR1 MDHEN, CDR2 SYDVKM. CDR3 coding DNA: TGTGCCAGCAGTTCTCGGACTAGCGGGCTTTACAATGAGCAGTTCTTC. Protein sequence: CASSSRTSGLYNEQFF. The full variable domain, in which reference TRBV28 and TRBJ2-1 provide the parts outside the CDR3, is DVKVTQSSRYLVKRTGEKVFLECVQDMDHENMFWYRQDPGLGLRLIYFSYDVKMKEKGDIPEGYSVSREKKERFSLILESASTNQTSMYLCASSSRTSGLYNEQFFGPGTRLTVL.

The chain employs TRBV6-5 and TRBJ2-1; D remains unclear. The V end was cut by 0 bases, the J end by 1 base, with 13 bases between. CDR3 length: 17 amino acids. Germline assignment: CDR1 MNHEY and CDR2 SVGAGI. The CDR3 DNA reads TGTGCCAGCAGTTACTCGATGGGCTCCGTGTCCTACAATGAGCAGTTCTTC. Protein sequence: CASSYSMGSVSYNEQFF.

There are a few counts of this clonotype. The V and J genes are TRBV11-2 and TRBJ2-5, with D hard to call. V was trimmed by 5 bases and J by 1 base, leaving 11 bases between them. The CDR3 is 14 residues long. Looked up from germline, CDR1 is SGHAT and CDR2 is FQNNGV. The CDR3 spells CASSPWWFQETQYF. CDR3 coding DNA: TGTGCCAGCAGCCCCTGGTGGTTCCAAGAGACCCAGTACTTC.

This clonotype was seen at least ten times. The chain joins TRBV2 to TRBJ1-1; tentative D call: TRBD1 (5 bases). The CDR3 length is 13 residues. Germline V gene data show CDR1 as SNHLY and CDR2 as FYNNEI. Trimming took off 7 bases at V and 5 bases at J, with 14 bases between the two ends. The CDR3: CASTGPGETEAFF. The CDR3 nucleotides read TGTGCCAGCACGGGGCCGGGAGAAACTGAAGCTTTCTTT.

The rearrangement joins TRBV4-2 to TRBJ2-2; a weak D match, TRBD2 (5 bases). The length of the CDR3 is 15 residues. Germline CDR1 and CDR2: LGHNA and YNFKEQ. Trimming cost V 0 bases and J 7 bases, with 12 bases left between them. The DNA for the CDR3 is TGTGCCAGCAGCCAAGAGTTGAGGGATGGCGGGGAGCTGTTTTTT. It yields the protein CASSQELRDGGELFF.

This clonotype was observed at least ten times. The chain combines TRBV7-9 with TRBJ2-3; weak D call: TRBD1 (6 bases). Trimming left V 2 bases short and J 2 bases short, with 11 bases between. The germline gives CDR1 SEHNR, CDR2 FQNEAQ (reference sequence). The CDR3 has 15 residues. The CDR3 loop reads CASSLSPGVTDTQYF. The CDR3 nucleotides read TGTGCCAGCAGCTTAAGTCCAGGGGTCACAGATACGCAGTATTTT. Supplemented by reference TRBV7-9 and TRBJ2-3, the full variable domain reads DTGVSQNPRHKITKRGQNVTFRCDPISEHNRLYWYRQTLGQGPEFLTYFQNEAQLEKSRLLSDRFSAERPKGSFSTLEIQRTEQGDSAMYLCASSLSPGVTDTQYFGPGTRLTVL.

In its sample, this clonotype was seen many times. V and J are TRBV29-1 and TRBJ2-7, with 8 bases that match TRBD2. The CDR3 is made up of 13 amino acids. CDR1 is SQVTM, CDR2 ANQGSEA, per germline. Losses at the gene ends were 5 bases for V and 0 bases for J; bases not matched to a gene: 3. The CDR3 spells CSVPGTSSYEQYF. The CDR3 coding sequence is TGCAGCGTTCCCGGGACTAGCTCCTACGAGCAGTACTTC.

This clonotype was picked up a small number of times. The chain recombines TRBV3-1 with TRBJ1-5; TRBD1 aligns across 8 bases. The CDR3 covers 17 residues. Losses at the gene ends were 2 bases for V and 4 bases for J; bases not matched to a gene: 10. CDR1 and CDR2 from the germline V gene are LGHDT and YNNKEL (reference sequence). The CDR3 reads CASSQRIVTGDNQPQHF. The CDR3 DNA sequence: TGTGCCAGCAGCCAAAGGATAGTGACAGGGGATAATCAGCCCCAGCATTTT.

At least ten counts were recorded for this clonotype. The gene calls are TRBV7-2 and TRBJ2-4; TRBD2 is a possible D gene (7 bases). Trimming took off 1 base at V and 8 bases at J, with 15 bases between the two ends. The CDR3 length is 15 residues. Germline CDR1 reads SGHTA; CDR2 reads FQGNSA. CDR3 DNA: TGTGCCAGCAGCTTAGATGCGGGGGCAAGCGACATTCAGTACTTC. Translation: CASSLDAGASDIQYF.

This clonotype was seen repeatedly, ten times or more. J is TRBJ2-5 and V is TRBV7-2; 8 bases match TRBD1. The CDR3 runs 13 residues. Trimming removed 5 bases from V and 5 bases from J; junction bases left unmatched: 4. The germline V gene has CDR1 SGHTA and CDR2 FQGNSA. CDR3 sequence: CASSMTGVETQYF. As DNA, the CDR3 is TGTGCCAGCAGCATGACAGGGGTGGAGACCCAGTACTTC.

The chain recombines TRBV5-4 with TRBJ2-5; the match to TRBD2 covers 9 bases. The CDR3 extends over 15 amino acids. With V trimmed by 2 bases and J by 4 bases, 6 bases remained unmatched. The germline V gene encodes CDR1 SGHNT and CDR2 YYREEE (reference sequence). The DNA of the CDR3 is TGTGCCAGCAGCTTTAGCGGGAGCTTCCGAGAGACCCAGTACTTC. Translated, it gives CASSFSGSFRETQYF.

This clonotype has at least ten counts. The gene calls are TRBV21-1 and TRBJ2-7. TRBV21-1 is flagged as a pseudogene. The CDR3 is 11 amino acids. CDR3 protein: CASSLPLEQYF. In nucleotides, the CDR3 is TGTGCCAGCAGCCTGCCTTTAGAGCAGTACTTC.